A single TCR beta chain is shown here with its context. The antigen remains unidentified. The germline V gene has CDR1 SGHRS and CDR2 YFSETQ. V was clipped by 1 base and J by 1 base, with 8 bases between them. The CDR3 has 14 amino acids. The source of the PBMCs was over 8.5 ml of fresh peripheral blood. This record belongs to a study of T cells in Graves' hyperthyroidism and ophthalmopathy. Study results and limitations: Model output signaled ophthalmopathy a median roughly 6 months ahead of onset. Through a model of 13 V-J features, ophthalmopathy was separated from stable hyperthyroidism. Blood also contained most expanded thyroid clonotypes above 0.001.

Amplification of TCR beta CDR3 regions was performed using RNA transcripts as template. With the HTBI primer set, the TCR CDR3 went through a first round of RT-PCR. TCRdb passed the multiplex PCR reads through MiXCR, listing each CDR3 protein once. The sample includes approximately 870,000 distinct CDR3 sequences, 35% to 45% seen only once; the top ten take approximately 8.7%. Material for sequencing was blood. This receptor was taken from a man younger than 35 with Graves' hyperthyroidism. The chain employs TRBV5-1 and TRBJ2-5; D is unresolved. This CDR3 is CASSLLPGQETQYF. Here the CDR3 DNA reads TGCGCCAGCAGCTTGCTCCCGGGCCAAGAGACCCAGTACTTC.